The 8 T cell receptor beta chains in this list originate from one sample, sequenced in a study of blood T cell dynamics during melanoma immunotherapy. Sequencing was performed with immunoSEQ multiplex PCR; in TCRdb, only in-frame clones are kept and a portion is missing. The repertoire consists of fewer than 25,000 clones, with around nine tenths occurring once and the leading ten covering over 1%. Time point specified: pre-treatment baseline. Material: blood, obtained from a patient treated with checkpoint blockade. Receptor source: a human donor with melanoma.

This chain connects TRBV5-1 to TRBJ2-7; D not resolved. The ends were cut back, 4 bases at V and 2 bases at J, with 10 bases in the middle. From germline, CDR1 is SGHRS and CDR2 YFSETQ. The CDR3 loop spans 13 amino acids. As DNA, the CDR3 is TGCGCCAGCAGCCCCGACGGTACCTACGAGCAGTACTTC. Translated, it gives CASSPDGTYEQYF.

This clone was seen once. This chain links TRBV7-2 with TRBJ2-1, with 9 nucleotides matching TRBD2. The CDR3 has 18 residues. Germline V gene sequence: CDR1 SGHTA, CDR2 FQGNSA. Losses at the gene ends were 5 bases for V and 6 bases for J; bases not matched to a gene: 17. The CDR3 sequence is CASSPRVWTTSGSNEQFF. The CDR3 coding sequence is TGTGCCAGCAGCCCCCGAGTTTGGACGACTAGCGGTTCCAATGAGCAGTTCTTC.

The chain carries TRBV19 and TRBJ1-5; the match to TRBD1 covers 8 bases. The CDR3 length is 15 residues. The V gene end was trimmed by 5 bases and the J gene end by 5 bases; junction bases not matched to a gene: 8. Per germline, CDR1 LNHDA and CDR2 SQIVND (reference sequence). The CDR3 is CASSSDRARDQPQHF. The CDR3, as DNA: TGTGCCAGTAGTTCGGACAGGGCGAGGGATCAGCCCCAGCATTTT.

The CDR3: CAWSVTGQPNTEAFF. In nucleotides, the CDR3 is TGTGCCTGGAGTGTAACGGGGCAGCCGAACACTGAAGCTTTCTTT. This rearrangement joins TRBV30 to TRBJ1-1; D perhaps matches TRBD1 (5 bases). The V gene lost 0 bases and the J gene lost 1 base, with 12 bases spanning the gap. Germline assignment: CDR1 GTSNPN and CDR2 SVGIG (reference sequence). CDR3 length: 15 amino acids.

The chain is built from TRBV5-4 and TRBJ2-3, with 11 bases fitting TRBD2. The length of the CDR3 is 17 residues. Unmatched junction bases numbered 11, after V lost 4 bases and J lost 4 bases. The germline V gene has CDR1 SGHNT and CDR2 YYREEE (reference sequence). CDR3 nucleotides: TGTGCCAGCAGCCCGGGATTTAGCGGGAGGGGCGCAGATACGCAGTATTTT. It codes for CASSPGFSGRGADTQYF.

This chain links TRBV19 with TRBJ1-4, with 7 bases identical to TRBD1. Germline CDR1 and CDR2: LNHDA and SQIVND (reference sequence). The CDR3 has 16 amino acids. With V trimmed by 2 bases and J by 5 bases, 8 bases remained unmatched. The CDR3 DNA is TGTGCCAGTAGTATATACCAGGGGGGCCAAAATGAAAAACTGTTTTTT. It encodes CASSIYQGGQNEKLFF.

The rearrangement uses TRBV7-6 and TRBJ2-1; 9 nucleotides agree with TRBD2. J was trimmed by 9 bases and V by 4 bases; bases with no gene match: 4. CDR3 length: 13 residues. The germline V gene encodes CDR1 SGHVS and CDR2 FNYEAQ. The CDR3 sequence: CASSWSGRSEQFF. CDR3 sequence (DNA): TGTGCCAGCAGCTGGAGCGGGAGGAGTGAGCAGTTCTTC. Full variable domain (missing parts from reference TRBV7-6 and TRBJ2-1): GAGVSQSPRYKVTKRGQDVALRCDPISGHVSLYWYRQALGQGPEFLTYFNYEAQQDKSGLPNDRFSAERPEGSISTLTIQRTEQRDSAMYRCASSWSGRSEQFFGPGTRLTVL.

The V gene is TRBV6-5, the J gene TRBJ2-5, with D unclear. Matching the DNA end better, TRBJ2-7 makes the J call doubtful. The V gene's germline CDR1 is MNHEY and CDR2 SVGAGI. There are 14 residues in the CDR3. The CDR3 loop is CASSHTELAYEQYF. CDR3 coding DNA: TGTGCCAGCAGCCACACGGAGTTGGCCTACGAGCAGTACTTC.